This T cell receptor (beta chain) was documented in a study of blood T cells in healthy people across ages (dated by TCRdb to the mid-2010s). Study-level background: In model experiments, template switching captured about one uniquely barcoded TCR beta cDNA molecule for every two T cells. To track age-related changes in TCR beta repertoire diversity, the study relied on deep sequencing normalized with unique cDNA molecular identifiers. Two additional independent replicas of 1 million unique cDNA reads from the same blood draw were analyzed for two donors (one aged 18 to 30 and one aged 80 or older). Donors were grouped into four age groups: young (average 16 years), middle-aged (under 40), aged (62) and long-lived (about 90). To avoid experimental bias, donors of different ages were distributed randomly across sequencing lanes.

The germline V gene sets CDR1 to KGHSH and CDR2 to LQKENI. At the junction V is shortened by 1 base and J by 7 bases, with 7 bases in between. Its CDR3 holds 12 amino acids, cysteine through phenylalanine. The read is trimmed to its CDR3 DNA, 36 bases read in frame from base 1. Donors were 30 to 45 systemically healthy Caucasian individuals from Russia aged 6 to 90 years. Ten milliliters of peripheral blood were drawn from each donor into EDTA-treated Vacutainer tubes. Ficoll-Paque density-gradient centrifugation was used to isolate PBMCs, with at least 6.5 million per sample. Total RNA, at least 5 micrograms per sample, was extracted from PBMCs with Trizol reagent. The percentages of naive CD45RAhigh/CD27high T cells were determined by flow cytometry on a PBMC aliquot from every donor. Study-wide findings and limitations: Compared with the aged group, the long-lived group had more naive CD4+ T cells, fewer expanded clones and increased TCR diversity, suggesting age selection. Because donor CMV infection status was unknown, age-related changes in expanded clonotypes were potentially confounded. As age increased, observed TCR beta diversity per million T cells dropped in a roughly linear way, and a significant reduction was already evident by age around 41. There was a strong correlation between observed TCR beta diversity and the percentage of naive T cells measured by flow cytometry. Estimates of total diversity from one million sequenced T cells were regarded as lower bounds and underestimates. Bulk unsorted PBMC profiling prevented conclusive comparison of naive and antigen-experienced compartments.

The library was prepared using 5' RACE. The sample was run on an Illumina HiSeq 2500. The second PCR ran for roughly 7 to 12 cycles and used a J-beta primer mix along with a sample-barcoded 5' primer. A template-switch 5' adaptor carrying 12 random nucleotides introduced a unique molecular identifier onto each TCR beta cDNA molecule. At least 2.5 million CDR3-containing paired-end reads were obtained from each sample. First-strand cDNA was synthesized from all RNA with the Mint cDNA synthesis kit, primed by a TRBC-specific oligonucleotide. Following uracil-DNA glycosylase treatment, all cDNA underwent a first 18-cycle PCR with the universal primers M1SS and BC2_uni_R. The original pipeline was this. For normalization, 1 million high-quality reads were randomly selected from each sample, with every read carrying a distinct molecular identifier. Reads with shared molecular identifiers were discarded instead of being binned into consensus sequences. CDR3 identification, clonotype clustering and error correction used MiTCR with a Q25 quality threshold and the strictest error-elimination algorithm. A nonparametric unseen species model with Euler transformation was used to estimate a lower bound on total TCR beta diversity. The public reads were reprocessed in TCRdb via fastp at Q25 and MiXCR, keeping in-frame beta chains. One record per CDR3 amino acid sequence lists the most common genes and DNA. The V and J calls follow TCRdb's processing rather than the paper's. The sample contains 660,000 or so distinct CDR3 sequences, approximately 59% of them found a single time. The ten largest account for around 37% of the sample.

With regard to this clonotype: Its antigen is unknown. No base-level quality is on record; no much larger clone is a single base apart.

The sequence came from a man aged 60 to 75 in good health. Sequencing input: blood. The chain uses TRBV18 and TRBJ1-2; the D gene identity is not certain. The base sequence is TGTGCCAGCTCACCACGGGGTAGTGGCTACACCTTC. Translated, this is CASSPRGSGYTF. Reference TRBV18 and TRBJ1-2 genes cover what lies past the CDR3, so the full variable domain is NAGVMQNPRHLVRRRGQEARLRCSPMKGHSHVYWYRQLPEEGLKFMVYLQKENIIDESGMPKERFSAEFPKEGPSILRIQQVVRGDSAAYFCASSPRGSGYTFGSGTRLTVV.